This T cell receptor (beta chain) was recorded in a study of molecular identifiers for immune sequencing clone quantification. Study-level information: In replicates, RNA taken from roughly 18,000 or 92,000 naive CD8 cells was divided five ways, and four portions underwent sequencing.

This clonotype was seen at least ten times. Naive CD8 T cells were sorted as CD8+CD4-CCR7+CD45RA+. The CDR3 loop spans 16 amino acids. V lost 5 bases, J lost 2 bases, and 8 bases stayed unmatched. The germline CDR1 and CDR2 sequences are SGHTA and FQGNSA. A single record per CDR3 protein comes from TCRdb applying MiXCR to the PCR reads. This table has 75,000 to 95,000 distinct CDR3 sequences, around 25% appearing once. Sequenced material: naive CD8+ T cells from blood, with Jurkat cell RNA spiked in. Subset indicated: FACS-sorted CD8+CD4-CCR7+CD45RA+ naive T cells. This TCR derives from a human donor in good health. Some libraries in this study had Jurkat cell RNA spiked in. The chain carries TRBV7-2 and TRBJ1-5; 8 bases match TRBD1. The CDR3 spells CASSPGQGYGNQPQHF. CDR3 coding DNA: TGTGCCAGCAGCCCCGGACAGGGATACGGCAATCAGCCCCAGCATTTT.